This T cell receptor beta chain was retrieved from a study of cytomegalovirus exposure and HLA in healthy donors. 60 Vbeta and 13 Jbeta primers were used in PCR. The repertoire was sequenced with immunoSEQ multiplex PCR; TCRdb's copy has only in-frame clones and lacks some. The table shows 100,000 to 150,000 clones, with around three fifths occurring only once. Material for sequencing was PBMCs. This sequence originates from a woman between 35 and 50 years old in good health and CMV-seropositive.

CDR3 bases: TGTGCCAGCAGTTTCCAGGGGTGGTACGAGCAGTACTTC. Translating it yields CASSFQGWYEQYF. The chain recombines TRBV2 with TRBJ2-7; D perhaps matches TRBD1 (6 bases). Per the germline V gene, CDR1 is SNHLY and CDR2 is FYNNEI. The CDR3 has 13 residues. Trimming left V 5 bases short and J 4 bases short, with 12 bases between. Based on the CDR3 plus reference TRBV2 and TRBJ2-7, the full variable domain is EPEVTQTPSHQVTQMGQEVILRCVPISNHLYFYWYRQILGQKVEFLVSFYNNEISEKSEIFDDQFSVERPDGSNFTLKIRSTKLEDSAMYFCASSFQGWYEQYFGPGTRLTVT.